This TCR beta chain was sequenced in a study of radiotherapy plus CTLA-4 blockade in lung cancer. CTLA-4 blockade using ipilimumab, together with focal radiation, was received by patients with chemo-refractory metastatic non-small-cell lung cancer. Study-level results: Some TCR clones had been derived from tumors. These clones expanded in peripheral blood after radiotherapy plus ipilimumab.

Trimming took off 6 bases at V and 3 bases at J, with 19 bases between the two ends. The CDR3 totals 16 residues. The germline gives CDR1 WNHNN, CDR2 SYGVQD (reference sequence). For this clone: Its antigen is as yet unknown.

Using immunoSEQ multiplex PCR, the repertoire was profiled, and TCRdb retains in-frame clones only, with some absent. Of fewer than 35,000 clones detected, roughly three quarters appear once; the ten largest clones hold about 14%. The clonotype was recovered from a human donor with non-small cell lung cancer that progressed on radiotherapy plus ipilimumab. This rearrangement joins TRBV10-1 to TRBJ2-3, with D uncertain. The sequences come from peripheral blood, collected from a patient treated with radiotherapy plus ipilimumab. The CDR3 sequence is CASRPLTVRLTDTQYF. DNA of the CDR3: TGCGCCAGCAGGCCTTTAACGGTACGTTTGACAGATACGCAGTATTTT.